These 25 T cell receptor beta chains share one sample of origin, sequenced in a study of T-cell reconstitution after alpha-beta-depleted transplantation in children. Unique molecular identifiers were incorporated during preparation of the TCRbeta library. TCRdb ran MiXCR on the PCR reads and lists one entry per CDR3 protein. The sample contains about 980,000 distinct CDR3 sequences, about 29% of which appear only once. The input for sequencing was PBMCs, mostly from graft donor cells, taken 360 days after TCRalphabeta/CD19-depleted stem cell transplant. The receptors here all came from a boy under two years old who had a stem cell transplant for SCID, so the T cells may come from the graft donor.

The rearrangement joins TRBV20-1 to TRBJ2-7, with D possibly matching TRBD1 (6 bases). Germline values: CDR1 DFQATT, CDR2 SNEGSKA (reference sequence). The CDR3 covers 15 residues. Between the trimmed V and J ends, which lost 2 bases and 3 bases, there was a span of 17 bases. CDR3 in DNA: TGCAGTGCTAGACTTATCGACAGGCAGTACTACGAGCAGTACTTC. Protein product: CSARLIDRQYYEQYF.

This rearrangement joins TRBV3-1 to TRBJ2-3; the D is unclear. The CDR3 is 13 residues long. Germline assignment: CDR1 LGHDT and CDR2 YNNKEL (reference sequence). V was shortened by 3 bases and J by 5 bases, with 9 bases between the two germline ends. The CDR3 DNA follows: TGTGCCAGCAGCCAGGTCTCGGGAGATACGCAGTATTTT. The encoded protein is CASSQVSGDTQYF.

The chain employs TRBV6-5 and TRBJ2-2; D is perhaps TRBD1 (5 bases). V gave up 0 bases and J gave up 7 bases, with 12 bases separating them. Per germline, CDR1 MNHEY and CDR2 SVGAGI. The CDR3 totals 15 residues. CDR3 in DNA: TGTGCCAGCAGTTACTCGCTTAGGGGATTCGGGGAGCTGTTTTTT. This codes for CASSYSLRGFGELFF.

The J gene is TRBJ2-3, the V gene TRBV6-1, with 7 bases lining up with TRBD1. After removal of 6 bases from V and 2 bases from J, the junction contained 5 bases not matched to a gene. This CDR3 is 14 amino acids long. CDR1 MNHNS and CDR2 SASEGT come from the germline V gene. The CDR3 region is CASRPDRVTDTQYF. CDR3 bases: TGTGCCAGCAGACCCGACAGGGTCACAGATACGCAGTATTTT.

This clonotype was counted a few times. The chain uses TRBV18 and TRBJ2-7; the D gene is possibly TRBD2 (6 bases). The CDR3 extends over 15 amino acids. Germline-derived CDR1 and CDR2 are KGHSH and LQKENI. V was shortened by 3 bases and J by 5 bases, with 17 bases between the two germline ends. CDR3 coding DNA: TGTGCCAGCTCACCCCGCGGGGTTGCGTCCAACGAGCAGTACTTC. It translates to CASSPRGVASNEQYF. Together with reference TRBV18 and TRBJ2-7, the CDR3 gives the full variable domain: NAGVMQNPRHLVRRRGQEARLRCSPMKGHSHVYWYRQLPEEGLKFMVYLQKENIIDESGMPKERFSAEFPKEGPSILRIQQVVRGDSAAYFCASSPRGVASNEQYFGPGTRLTVT.

V is TRBV20-1 and J is TRBJ1-5; tentatively, D is TRBD1 (5 bases). V was clipped by 3 bases and J by 7 bases, with 19 bases between them. Per germline, CDR1 DFQATT and CDR2 SNEGSKA (reference sequence). The CDR3 runs 15 residues. The CDR3 region is CSARYTRDLGQPQHF. The DNA of the CDR3 is TGCAGTGCTAGGTACACCAGGGACCTAGGACAGCCCCAGCATTTT.

The rearrangement uses TRBV20-1 and TRBJ1-6; a possible D gene is TRBD1 (6 bases). The CDR3 loop spans 15 amino acids. Germline assignment: CDR1 DFQATT and CDR2 SNEGSKA (reference sequence). V was shortened by 0 bases and J by 10 bases, with 16 bases between the two germline ends. In DNA, the CDR3 is TGCAGTGCTAGAGATCTTGGCGGGGGCTGGTCACCCCTCCACTTT. Translated: CSARDLGGGWSPLHF.

The chain couples TRBV29-1 to TRBJ2-5; 10 bases are shared with TRBD1. Germline values: CDR1 SQVTM, CDR2 ANQGSEA. The V and J ends lost 7 bases and 2 bases, in that order; junction bases with no gene match: 16. This CDR3 spans 17 amino acids. The CDR3 nucleotides read TGCAGCGCTCAACGACAGGGGGCTATCGTTTGGCAAGAGACCCAGTACTTC. Amino acid sequence: CSAQRQGAIVWQETQYF.

The chain combines TRBV12-3 or TRBV12-4 with TRBJ1-1, with 9 bases identical to TRBD1. The CDR3 runs to 15 residues. J lost 1 base, V lost 5 bases, and 5 bases had no gene match. Written as DNA, the CDR3 is TGTGCCAGCAGTCGACTGGACAGGGGGAACACTGAAGCTTTCTTT. Translating gives CASSRLDRGNTEAFF.

This clonotype showed up just a few times. The junction does not match germline at one end; this may be a read error. In DNA form, the CDR3 reads TGTGCCAGCAGTTTAGCGGGGGCGGACTCAGATACGCAGTATTTT. It yields the protein CASSLAGADSDTQYF. The chain is built from TRBV7-6 and TRBJ2-3; 9 bases agree with TRBD2. This CDR3 is built from 15 residues. Looked up from germline, CDR1 is SGHVS and CDR2 is FNYEAQ.

The chain uses TRBV12-3 or TRBV12-4 and TRBJ2-2; D is perhaps TRBD1 (6 bases). Trimming removed 9 bases from V and 5 bases from J, with 13 bases in between. The CDR3 loop spans 13 amino acids. The CDR3, as DNA: TGTGCCAGTCCCCTTAGGGGGACCGGGGAGCTGTTTTTT. Translated, it gives CASPLRGTGELFF.

The chain has TRBV7-2 and TRBJ2-3, with 10 positions matching TRBD2. This CDR3 spans 19 amino acids. V lost 3 bases and J lost 3; bases outside the gene matches: 15. Germline CDR1 and CDR2: SGHTA and FQGNSA. DNA of the CDR3: TGTGCCAGCAGCTTTGCCCCCAAGGGACTAGCGAGTTTTACAGATACGCAGTATTTT. Translated: CASSFAPKGLASFTDTQYF.

This chain uses TRBV2 with TRBJ2-4; 7 nucleotides agree with TRBD1. The germline V gene has CDR1 SNHLY and CDR2 FYNNEI. CDR3 length equals 17 residues. With V trimmed by 6 bases and J by 7 bases, 18 bases remained unmatched. In nucleotides, the CDR3 is TGTGCCAGCAGCGCCCCGTTCGGTGGGGTAGGGGGCAACATTCAGTACTTC. Protein sequence: CASSAPFGGVGGNIQYF.

The genes are TRBV6-5 and TRBJ2-7; possibly TRBD2 for D (6 bases). CDR1 and CDR2 from the germline V gene are MNHEY and SVGAGI. CDR3 length: 13 amino acids. V was clipped by 2 bases and J by 2 bases, with 7 bases between them. Here the CDR3 DNA reads TGTGCCAGCAGTTACGGGGAGGCCTACGAGCAGTACTTC. Its translation: CASSYGEAYEQYF.

Here the CDR3 DNA reads TGCAGTGCTAGAGATTGGGGACAGGGCGGTAAGCAGTACTTC. This translates into CSARDWGQGGKQYF. The gene calls are TRBV20-1 and TRBJ2-7; TRBD1 agrees at 9 bases. Germline assignment: CDR1 DFQATT and CDR2 SNEGSKA (reference sequence). Unmatched junction bases numbered 8, after V lost 0 bases and J lost 8 bases. The CDR3 length is 14 residues.

This clonotype was counted a few times. The chain combines TRBV12-3 or TRBV12-4 with TRBJ2-2, with 9 positions matching TRBD1. After removal of 5 bases from V and 5 bases from J, the junction contained 9 bases not matched to a gene. The CDR3 sequence is 16 residues long. Here the CDR3 DNA reads TGTGCCAGCAGTCCCGTCGGACAGGGGAGGACCGGGGAGCTGTTTTTT. Translated: CASSPVGQGRTGELFF.

This clonotype was seen a few times. This chain joins TRBV5-1 and TRBJ2-1, with D hard to call. The CDR3 sequence is 15 residues long. CDR1 and CDR2 from the germline V gene are SGHRS and YFSETQ. The V end lost 3 bases, the J end lost 6 bases, and 16 bases lay between the germline ends. This chain's CDR3 is CASSSNNQPGNEQFF. As DNA, the CDR3 is TGCGCCAGCAGCTCCAATAACCAACCCGGCAATGAGCAGTTCTTC.

The genes are TRBV29-1 and TRBJ2-1, with TRBD1 matching over 8 bases. The CDR3 consists of 15 residues. CDR1 and CDR2 (germline): SQVTM, ANQGSEA. V trimming: 7 bases; J trimming: 6 bases; junction bases outside the gene matches: 14. This CDR3 reads CSAPRDRGSLNEQFF. The DNA of the CDR3 is TGCAGCGCCCCACGAGACAGGGGTAGTCTCAATGAGCAGTTCTTC.

V gene TRBV3-1 combines with J gene TRBJ2-7, with 8 nucleotides matching TRBD2. Germline V gene lookup returns CDR1 LGHDT and CDR2 YNNKEL (reference sequence). This CDR3 region has 15 residues. Unmatched junction bases numbered 7, after V lost 6 bases and J lost 0 bases. CDR3 sequence reads: CASSQTRGGSYEQYF. In DNA, the CDR3 is TGTGCCAGCAGTCAGACACGGGGGGGCTCCTACGAGCAGTACTTC.

This rearrangement joins TRBV4-1 to TRBJ2-1; perhaps TRBD1 as D (6 bases). Germline assignment: CDR1 MGHRA and CDR2 YSYEKL. The CDR3 contains 17 residues. V lost 4 bases, J lost 4 bases, and 20 bases lay in between. The CDR3 spells CASSLGWGRPKYNEQFF. Here the CDR3 DNA reads TGCGCCAGCAGCCTCGGTTGGGGGCGACCAAAGTACAATGAGCAGTTCTTC.

A few counts support this clonotype. The chain couples TRBV5-1 to TRBJ2-1; a possible D gene is TRBD2 (5 bases). Germline V gives CDR1 SGHRS, CDR2 YFSETQ. This CDR3 region has 16 residues. Trimming stripped 4 bases from V and 2 bases from J, with 16 bases between. The CDR3 DNA reads TGCGCCAGCAGCACCCCCACAGCGGCGACCTACAATGAGCAGTTCTTC. It yields the protein CASSTPTAATYNEQFF.

V usage is TRBV12-3 or TRBV12-4 and J usage is TRBJ2-1, with D unclear. With 1 base removed from V and 6 bases from J, the gap between germline ends came to 13 bases. This CDR3 is built from 15 residues. CDR3 coding DNA: TGTGCCAGCAGTTTAGAGGTCCTAGTCCGCAATGAGCAGTTCTTC. Protein: CASSLEVLVRNEQFF.

In this sample, this clonotype turned up a few times. This chain links TRBV20-1 with TRBJ2-3; 8 nucleotides align to TRBD2. The CDR3 consists of 16 residues. The V gene's germline CDR1 is DFQATT and CDR2 SNEGSKA (reference sequence). J gave up 1 base and V 3 bases, and 9 bases lay outside the gene matches. The CDR3 reads CSASGGASWGTDTQYF. The CDR3, as DNA: TGCAGTGCTAGCGGGGGGGCCTCGTGGGGCACAGATACGCAGTATTTT.

There are many counts of this clonotype. This chain links TRBV12-3 or TRBV12-4 with TRBJ1-6, with 8 positions matching TRBD1. Unmatched junction bases numbered 1, after V lost 4 bases and J lost 5 bases. This CDR3 comprises 14 residues. DNA of the CDR3: TGTGCCAGCAGTTGGACAGGGCATAATTCACCCCTCCACTTT. Translated, it gives CASSWTGHNSPLHF.

The V and J genes are TRBV12-3 or TRBV12-4 and TRBJ1-5; TRBD1 aligns across 7 bases. This CDR3 spans 16 amino acids. The J segment lost 3 bases and the V segment lost 1 base, leaving 6 bases of the junction unmatched. CDR3 loop: CASSLGDRVHNQPQHF. CDR3 coding DNA: TGTGCCAGCAGTTTAGGAGACAGGGTACACAATCAGCCCCAGCATTTT.